This paragraph covers one TCR beta chain sequence. Antigen specificity is unknown. In TCRdb, the reads were re-called with MiXCR into one record per CDR3 protein. The profile shows roughly 120,000 distinct CDR3 sequences, 30% to 35% of them singletons. Germline loops: CDR1 SGHAT, CDR2 FQNNGV. The V and J ends lost 1 base and 2 bases, in that order; junction bases with no gene match: 13. The CDR3 consists of 18 residues. The data derive from a study of T cell repertoires in cytomegalovirus infection. Turning to the study itself: Public TCR beta signature analysis indicated the presence of both CMV infection and matching HLA type.

This clonotype was sampled from a human donor in good health (CMV status not recorded). Some clones in this sample may be carry-over from other donors' samples. Sequencing was performed on CD8+ T cells from cultured PBMCs, taken from culture after CMV antigen stimulation. This chain joins TRBV11-2 and TRBJ2-7, with TRBD1 identical over 8 bases. The CDR3 sequence: CASSLASGTGPYTYEQYF. DNA of the CDR3: TGTGCCAGCAGCTTAGCCTCCGGGACAGGACCGTATACCTACGAGCAGTACTTC.